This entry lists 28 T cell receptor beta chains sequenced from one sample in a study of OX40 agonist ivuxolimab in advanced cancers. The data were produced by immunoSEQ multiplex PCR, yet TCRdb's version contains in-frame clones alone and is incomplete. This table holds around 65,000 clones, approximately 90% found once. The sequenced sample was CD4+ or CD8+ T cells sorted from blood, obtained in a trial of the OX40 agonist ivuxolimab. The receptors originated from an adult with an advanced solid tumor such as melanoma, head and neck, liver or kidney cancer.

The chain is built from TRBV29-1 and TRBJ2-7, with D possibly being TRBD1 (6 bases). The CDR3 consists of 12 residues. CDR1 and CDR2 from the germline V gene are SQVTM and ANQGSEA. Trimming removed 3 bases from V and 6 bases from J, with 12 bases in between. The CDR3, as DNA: TGCAGCGTTGAGGTTGGCAGGGGCGAGCAGTACTTC. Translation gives CSVEVGRGEQYF.

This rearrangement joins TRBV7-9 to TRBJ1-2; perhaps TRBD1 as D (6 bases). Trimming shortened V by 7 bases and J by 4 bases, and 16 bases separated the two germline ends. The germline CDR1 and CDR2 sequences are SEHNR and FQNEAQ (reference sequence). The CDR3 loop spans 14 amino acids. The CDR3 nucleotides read TGTGCCAGCACCCAAGGAGGGGGATTCTATGGCTACACCTTC. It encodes CASTQGGGFYGYTF.

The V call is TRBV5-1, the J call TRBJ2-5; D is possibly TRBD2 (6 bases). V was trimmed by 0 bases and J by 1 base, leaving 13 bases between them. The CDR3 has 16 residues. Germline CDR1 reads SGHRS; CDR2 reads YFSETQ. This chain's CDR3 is CASSLGIAESQETQYF. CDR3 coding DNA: TGCGCCAGCAGCTTGGGGATAGCGGAGAGCCAAGAGACCCAGTACTTC.

The CDR3 DNA is TGTGCCAGCAGCCCGCGAAGCGGAGGGGGAGGAGATGAGCAGTTCTTC. As protein: CASSPRSGGGGDEQFF. This chain joins TRBV7-8 and TRBJ2-1; D tentatively reads TRBD1 or TRBD2 (6 bases each). CDR1 and CDR2 (germline): SGHVS, FQNEAQ. The CDR3 is made up of 16 amino acids. Deletions cut 5 bases from V and 8 bases from J, with 22 bases between.

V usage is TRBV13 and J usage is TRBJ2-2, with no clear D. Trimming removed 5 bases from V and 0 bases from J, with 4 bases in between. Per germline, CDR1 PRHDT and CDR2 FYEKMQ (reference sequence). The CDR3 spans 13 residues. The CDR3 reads CASSPTNTGELFF. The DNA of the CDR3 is TGTGCCAGCAGCCCAACGAACACCGGGGAGCTGTTTTTT. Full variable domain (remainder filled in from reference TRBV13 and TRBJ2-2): AAGVIQSPRHLIKEKRETATLKCYPIPRHDTVYWYQQGPGQDPQFLISFYEKMQSDKGSIPDRFSAQQFSDYHSELNMSSLELGDSALYFCASSPTNTGELFFGEGSRLTVL.

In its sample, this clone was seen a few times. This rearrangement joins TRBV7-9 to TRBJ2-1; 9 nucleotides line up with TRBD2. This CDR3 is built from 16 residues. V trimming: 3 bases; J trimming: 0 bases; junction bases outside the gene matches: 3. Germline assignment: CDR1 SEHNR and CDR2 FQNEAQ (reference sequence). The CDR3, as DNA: TGTGCCAGCAGCTTTTTTAGCGGGAGCTCCTACAATGAGCAGTTCTTC. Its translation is CASSFFSGSSYNEQFF.

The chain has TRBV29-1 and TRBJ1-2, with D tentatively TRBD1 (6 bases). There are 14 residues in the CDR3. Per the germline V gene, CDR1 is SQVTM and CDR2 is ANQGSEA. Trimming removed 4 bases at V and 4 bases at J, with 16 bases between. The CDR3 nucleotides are TGCAGCGTTGGACGCGAACAGGGAACCTATGGCTACACCTTC. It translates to CSVGREQGTYGYTF.

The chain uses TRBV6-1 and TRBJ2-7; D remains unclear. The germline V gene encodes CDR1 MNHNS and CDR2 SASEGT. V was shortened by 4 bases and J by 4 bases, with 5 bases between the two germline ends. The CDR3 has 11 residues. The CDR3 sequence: CASSAQYEQYF. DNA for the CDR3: TGTGCCAGCAGTGCCCAATACGAGCAGTACTTC.

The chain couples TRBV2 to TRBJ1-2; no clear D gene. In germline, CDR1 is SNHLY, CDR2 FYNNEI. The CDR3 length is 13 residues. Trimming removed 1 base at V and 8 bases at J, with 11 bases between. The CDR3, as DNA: TGTGCCAGCAGTGAAGATATCCTCGGGGGCTACACCTTC. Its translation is CASSEDILGGYTF. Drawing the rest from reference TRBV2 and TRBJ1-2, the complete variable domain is EPEVTQTPSHQVTQMGQEVILRCVPISNHLYFYWYRQILGQKVEFLVSFYNNEISEKSEIFDDQFSVERPDGSNFTLKIRSTKLEDSAMYFCASSEDILGGYTFGSGTRLTVV.

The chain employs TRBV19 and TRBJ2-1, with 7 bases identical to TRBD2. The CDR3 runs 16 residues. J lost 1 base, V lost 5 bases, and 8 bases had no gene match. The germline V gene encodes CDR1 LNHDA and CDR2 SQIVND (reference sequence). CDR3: CASSSSAGASYNEQFF. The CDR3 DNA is TGTGCCAGTAGTTCTAGCGCGGGAGCTTCCTACAATGAGCAGTTCTTC.

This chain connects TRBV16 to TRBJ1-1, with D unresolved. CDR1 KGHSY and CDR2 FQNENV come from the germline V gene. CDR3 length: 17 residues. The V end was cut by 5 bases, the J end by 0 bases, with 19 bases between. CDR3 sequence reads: CASSDNVVGRMNTEAFF. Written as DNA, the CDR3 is TGTGCCAGCAGCGACAATGTGGTAGGGAGGATGAACACTGAAGCTTTCTTT.

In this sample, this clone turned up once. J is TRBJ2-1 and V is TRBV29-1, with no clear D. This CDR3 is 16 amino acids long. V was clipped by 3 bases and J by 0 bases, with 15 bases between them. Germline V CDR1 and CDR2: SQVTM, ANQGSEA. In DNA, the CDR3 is TGCAGCGTTGAGATGGGGATTAGGAGCTCCTACAATGAGCAGTTCTTC. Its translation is CSVEMGIRSSYNEQFF.

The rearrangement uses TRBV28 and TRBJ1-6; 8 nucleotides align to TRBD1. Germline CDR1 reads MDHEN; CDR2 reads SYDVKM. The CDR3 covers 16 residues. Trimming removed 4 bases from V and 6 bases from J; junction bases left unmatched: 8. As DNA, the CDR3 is TGTGCCAGCAGTTCCACAGGGGGATTAGGTAATTCACCCCTCCACTTT. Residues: CASSSTGGLGNSPLHF.

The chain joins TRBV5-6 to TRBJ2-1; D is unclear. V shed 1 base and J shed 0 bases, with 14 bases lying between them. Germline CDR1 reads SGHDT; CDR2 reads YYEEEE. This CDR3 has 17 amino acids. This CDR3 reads CASSLPLGLSSYNEQFF. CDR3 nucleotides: TGTGCCAGCAGCTTGCCCCTGGGTCTGAGCTCCTACAATGAGCAGTTCTTC.

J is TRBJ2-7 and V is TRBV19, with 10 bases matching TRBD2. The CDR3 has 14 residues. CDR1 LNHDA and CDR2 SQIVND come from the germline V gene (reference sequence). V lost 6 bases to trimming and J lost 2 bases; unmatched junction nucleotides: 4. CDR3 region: CASRLTSGAYEQYF. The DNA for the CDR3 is TGTGCCAGTAGGTTAACTAGCGGGGCCTACGAGCAGTACTTC.

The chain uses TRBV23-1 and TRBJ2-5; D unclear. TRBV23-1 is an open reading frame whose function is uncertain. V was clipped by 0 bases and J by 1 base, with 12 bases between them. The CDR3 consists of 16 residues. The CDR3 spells CASSQSGGNAQETQYF. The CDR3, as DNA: TGCGCCAGCAGTCAATCGGGCGGCAACGCCCAAGAGACCCAGTACTTC.

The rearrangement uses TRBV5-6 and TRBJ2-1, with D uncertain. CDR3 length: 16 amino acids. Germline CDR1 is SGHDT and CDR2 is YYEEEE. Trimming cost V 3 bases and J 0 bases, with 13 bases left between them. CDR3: CASSSDIMSSYNEQFF. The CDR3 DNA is TGTGCCAGCAGCTCCGATATAATGAGCTCCTACAATGAGCAGTTCTTC. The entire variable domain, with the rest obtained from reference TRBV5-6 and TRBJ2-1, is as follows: DAGVTQSPTHLIKTRGQQVTLRCSPKSGHDTVSWYQQALGQGPQFIFQYYEEEERQRGNFPDRFSGHQFPNYSSELNVNALLLGDSALYLCASSSDIMSSYNEQFFGPGTRLTVL.

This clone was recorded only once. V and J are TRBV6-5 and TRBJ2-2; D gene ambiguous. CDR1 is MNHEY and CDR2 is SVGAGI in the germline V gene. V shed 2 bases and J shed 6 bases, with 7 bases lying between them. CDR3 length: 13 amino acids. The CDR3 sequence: CASSYRESGELFF. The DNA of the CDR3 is TGTGCCAGCAGTTACAGGGAATCCGGGGAGCTGTTTTTT.

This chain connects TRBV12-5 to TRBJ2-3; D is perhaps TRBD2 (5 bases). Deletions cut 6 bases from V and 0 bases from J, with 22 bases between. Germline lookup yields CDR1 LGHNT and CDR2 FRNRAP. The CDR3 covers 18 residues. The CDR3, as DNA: TGTGCTAGTGGATACGCTAGGGAGCCGAATCCTAGCACAGATACGCAGTATTTT. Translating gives CASGYAREPNPSTDTQYF.

The CDR3 nucleotides read TGTGCCAGCAGCCCCGAGCTAGCGGGAGATCAAGAGCAGTTCTTC. Protein product: CASSPELAGDQEQFF. V is TRBV5-6 and J is TRBJ2-1; TRBD2 agrees at 10 bases. The CDR3 is 15 amino acids. Germline trimming cut 4 bases from V and 10 bases from J; bases unmatched to any gene: 11. Looked up from germline, CDR1 is SGHDT and CDR2 is YYEEEE.

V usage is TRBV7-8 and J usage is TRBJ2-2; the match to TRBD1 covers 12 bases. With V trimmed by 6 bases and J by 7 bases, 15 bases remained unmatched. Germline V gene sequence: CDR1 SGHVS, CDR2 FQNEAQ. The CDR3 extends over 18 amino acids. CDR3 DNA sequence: TGTGCCAGCAGAAAAATAGCCGGGACAGGGGGCTTCGACGGGGAGCTGTTTTTT. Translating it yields CASRKIAGTGGFDGELFF.

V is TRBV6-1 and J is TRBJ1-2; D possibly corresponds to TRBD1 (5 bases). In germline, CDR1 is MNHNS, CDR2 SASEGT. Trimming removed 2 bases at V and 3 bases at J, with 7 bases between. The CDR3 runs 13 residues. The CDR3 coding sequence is TGTGCCAGCAGTGAACGGGACTACTATGGCTACACCTTC. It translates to CASSERDYYGYTF.

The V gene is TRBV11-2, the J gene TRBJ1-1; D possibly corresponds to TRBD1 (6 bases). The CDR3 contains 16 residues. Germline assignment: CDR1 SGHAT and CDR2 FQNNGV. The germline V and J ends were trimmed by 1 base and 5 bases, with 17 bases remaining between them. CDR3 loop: CASSLVGGRTETEAFF. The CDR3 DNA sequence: TGTGCCAGCAGCTTAGTGGGGGGGCGGACGGAAACTGAAGCTTTCTTT.

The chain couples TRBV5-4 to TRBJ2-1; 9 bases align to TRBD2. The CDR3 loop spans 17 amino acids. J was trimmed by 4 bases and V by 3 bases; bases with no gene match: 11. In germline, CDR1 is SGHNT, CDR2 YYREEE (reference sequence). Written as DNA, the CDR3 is TGTGCCAGCAGCTCCCGCGGGGCGGGAGGGCCGTACAATGAGCAGTTCTTC. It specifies CASSSRGAGGPYNEQFF.

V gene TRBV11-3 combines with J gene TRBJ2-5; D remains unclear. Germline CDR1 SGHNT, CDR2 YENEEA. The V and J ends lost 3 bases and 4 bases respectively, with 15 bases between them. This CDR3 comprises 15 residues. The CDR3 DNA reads TGTGCCAGCAGCTTTGTACGGACGGCCGGAGAGACCCAGTACTTC. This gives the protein CASSFVRTAGETQYF.

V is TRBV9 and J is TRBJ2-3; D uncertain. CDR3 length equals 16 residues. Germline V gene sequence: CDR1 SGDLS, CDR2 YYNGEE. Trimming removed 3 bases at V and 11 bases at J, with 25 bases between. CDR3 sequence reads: CASSAQSSNPTAGQYF. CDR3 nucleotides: TGTGCCAGCAGCGCTCAATCCAGCAACCCTACGGCTGGGCAGTATTTT. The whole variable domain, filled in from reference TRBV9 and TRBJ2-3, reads DSGVTQTPKHLITATGQRVTLRCSPRSGDLSVYWYQQSLDQGLQFLIQYYNGEERAKGNILERFSAQQFPDLHSELNLSSLELGDSALYFCASSAQSSNPTAGQYFGPGTRLTVL.

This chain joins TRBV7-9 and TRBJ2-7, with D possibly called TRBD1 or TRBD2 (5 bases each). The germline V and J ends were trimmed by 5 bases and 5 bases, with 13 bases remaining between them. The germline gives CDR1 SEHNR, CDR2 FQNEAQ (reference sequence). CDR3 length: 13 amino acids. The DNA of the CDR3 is TGTGCCAGCAGCGCCATCCGGGACCACGAGCAGTACTTC. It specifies CASSAIRDHEQYF.

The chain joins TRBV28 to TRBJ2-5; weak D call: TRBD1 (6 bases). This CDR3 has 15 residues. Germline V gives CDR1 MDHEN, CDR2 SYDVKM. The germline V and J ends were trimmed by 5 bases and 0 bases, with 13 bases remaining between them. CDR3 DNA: TGTGCCAGCAGTCAAGGACAGCAGTACCAAGAGACCCAGTACTTC. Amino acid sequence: CASSQGQQYQETQYF.